These 19 T cell receptor beta chains originate from one sample sequenced in a study of T-cell memory formation after mild COVID-19. TCRdb processed the 5' RACE reads anew with MiXCR; each CDR3 protein has one entry. The sample consists of roughly 610,000 distinct CDR3 sequences, 15% to 20% of them appearing once. Source material: PBMCs or a T cell subset sorted from them (not recorded which). The receptors stem from an adult woman who had mild COVID-19 (a few samples of this study predate the infection). Cell type and time point are not known.

The chain couples TRBV20-1 to TRBJ2-7; 8 bases are shared with TRBD2. V shed 4 bases and J 3 bases; nucleotides not matched to a gene: 2. CDR1 is DFQATT, CDR2 SNEGSKA, per germline (reference sequence). This CDR3 comprises 12 residues. The CDR3 spells CSATGGNYEQYF. CDR3 nucleotides: TGCAGTGCTACGGGGGGGAACTACGAGCAGTACTTC.

This chain connects TRBV6-5 to TRBJ2-3; TRBD2 agrees at 9 bases. The CDR3 totals 13 residues. J gave up 10 bases and V 6 bases, and 8 bases lay outside the gene matches. Looked up from germline, CDR1 is MNHEY and CDR2 is SVGAGI. This CDR3 reads CASSVERGVAQYF. Here the CDR3 DNA reads TGTGCCAGCAGCGTCGAGCGGGGGGTGGCGCAGTATTTT.

The chain is built from TRBV30 and TRBJ1-1, with D perhaps TRBD1 (6 bases). The length of the CDR3 is 17 residues. The V end was cut by 0 bases, the J end by 0 bases, with 17 bases between. Per the germline V gene, CDR1 is GTSNPN and CDR2 is SVGIG (reference sequence). DNA of the CDR3: TGTGCCTGGAGTGTAGGAAGGACAGTTCCAATGAACACTGAAGCTTTCTTT. It yields the protein CAWSVGRTVPMNTEAFF.

This chain links TRBV29-1 with TRBJ2-7, with D possibly matching TRBD2 (6 bases). The germline V gene encodes CDR1 SQVTM and CDR2 ANQGSEA. The CDR3 extends over 13 amino acids. Trimming cost V 4 bases and J 4 bases, with 14 bases left between them. The CDR3 DNA is TGCAGCGTTGTGGTCGGGAGTCGATACGAGCAGTACTTC. Translated, it gives CSVVVGSRYEQYF.

This clonotype was counted between two and nine times. The gene calls are TRBV18 and TRBJ2-1; D is perhaps TRBD2 (6 bases). Trimming pared 4 bases from V and 14 bases from J, leaving 15 bases between. This CDR3 region has 12 residues. Germline V CDR1 and CDR2: KGHSH, LQKENI. CDR3 nucleotides: TGTGCCAGCTCACACAACCCGGGCGGGGAGTTCTTC. Translation gives CASSHNPGGEFF.

This clonotype was seen repeatedly, ten times or more. The chain has TRBV5-6 and TRBJ2-5; perhaps TRBD1 as D (6 bases). The germline V and J ends were trimmed by 4 bases and 1 base, with 8 bases remaining between them. Germline CDR1 and CDR2: SGHDT and YYEEEE. This CDR3 spans 13 amino acids. The CDR3 DNA sequence: TGTGCCAGCAGCAGGACAGTCCAAGAGACCCAGTACTTC. It is translated as CASSRTVQETQYF.

This chain connects TRBV12-3 or TRBV12-4 to TRBJ2-3, with D maybe TRBD1 (5 bases). V was shortened by 6 bases and J by 0 bases, with 13 bases between the two germline ends. There are 15 residues in the CDR3. As DNA, the CDR3 is TGTGCCAGCAGGCAGGGTCAAGCTAGCACAGATACGCAGTATTTT. Protein product: CASRQGQASTDTQYF.

By share of the sample, this clonotype is medium-sized. This chain joins TRBV7-9 and TRBJ2-3; no clear D. V was trimmed by 6 bases and J by 4 bases, leaving 8 bases between them. This CDR3 has 12 residues. CDR1 is SEHNR, CDR2 FQNEAQ, per germline (reference sequence). Here the CDR3 reads CASSFTPDTQYF. For the CDR3, the DNA is TGTGCCAGCAGTTTTACACCAGATACGCAGTATTTT.

The chain couples TRBV3-1 to TRBJ2-7; 11 bases fit TRBD2. With V trimmed by 0 bases and J by 4 bases, 5 bases remained unmatched. The CDR3 totals 16 residues. From germline, CDR1 is LGHDT and CDR2 YNNKEL (reference sequence). Here the CDR3 reads CASSQDKLAGVYEQYF. In DNA form, the CDR3 reads TGTGCCAGCAGCCAAGATAAACTAGCGGGAGTGTACGAGCAGTACTTC.

The V gene is TRBV4-2, the J gene TRBJ1-4; D may be TRBD1 (6 bases). This CDR3 region has 15 residues. CDR1 and CDR2 from the germline V gene are LGHNA and YNFKEQ. Trimming removed 4 bases at V and 1 base at J, with 10 bases between. CDR3 amino acids: CASSPGQQTNEKLFF. CDR3 coding DNA: TGTGCCAGCAGCCCCGGACAGCAAACTAATGAAAAACTGTTTTTT.

The chain is built from TRBV4-2 and TRBJ2-1, with 11 bases that match TRBD2. Germline V lookup: CDR1 LGHNA, CDR2 YNFKEQ. The CDR3 is 15 amino acids. The J segment lost 4 bases and the V segment lost 2 bases, leaving 1 base of the junction unmatched. The CDR3 reads CASSQPSGGYNEQFF. The CDR3 DNA sequence: TGTGCCAGCAGCCAACCTAGCGGGGGGTACAATGAGCAGTTCTTC.

This clonotype was detected a few times. The J gene is TRBJ2-1, the V gene TRBV5-6; weak D call: TRBD2 (6 bases). V shed 4 bases and J shed 10 bases, with 9 bases lying between them. Germline V gene data show CDR1 as SGHDT and CDR2 as YYEEEE. The length of the CDR3 is 11 residues. This CDR3 reads CASSTTREQFF. Here the CDR3 DNA reads TGTGCCAGCAGCACGACTAGGGAGCAGTTCTTC.

V usage is TRBV7-8 and J usage is TRBJ2-7; no definite D call. In germline, CDR1 is SGHVS, CDR2 FQNEAQ. The CDR3 runs to 12 residues. Trimming removed 5 bases from V and 4 bases from J, with 9 bases in between. CDR3 in DNA: TGTGCCAGCAGCGTGCCAGCGTACGAGCAGTACTTC. Its protein is CASSVPAYEQYF. The full variable domain, in which reference TRBV7-8 and TRBJ2-7 provide the parts outside the CDR3, is GAGVSQSPRYKVAKRGQDVALRCDPISGHVSLFWYQQALGQGPEFLTYFQNEAQLDKSGLPSDRFFAERPEGSVSTLKIQRTQQEDSAVYLCASSVPAYEQYFGPGTRLTVT.

This clonotype was observed a handful of times. The rearrangement links TRBV2 to TRBJ2-1; 9 bases map to TRBD1. Germline lookup yields CDR1 SNHLY and CDR2 FYNNEI. The CDR3 is 15 residues long. V dropped 3 bases and J dropped 7; count of bases not matched to a gene: 7. The CDR3 bases are TGTGCCAGCAGTGAGTGGGGACAGGGAATGAATGAGCAGTTCTTC. Encoded protein: CASSEWGQGMNEQFF. The complete variable domain, with remaining parts taken from reference TRBV2 and TRBJ2-1, reads EPEVTQTPSHQVTQMGQEVILRCVPISNHLYFYWYRQILGQKVEFLVSFYNNEISEKSEIFDDQFSVERPDGSNFTLKIRSTKLEDSAMYFCASSEWGQGMNEQFFGPGTRLTVL.

The rearrangement links TRBV4-1 to TRBJ2-1; D is unclear. Per the germline V gene, CDR1 is MGHRA and CDR2 is YSYEKL. CDR3 length: 15 amino acids. Trimming left V 0 bases short and J 0 bases short, with 6 bases between. DNA for the CDR3: TGCGCCAGCAGCCAAGAACAGAGCTCCTACAATGAGCAGTTCTTC. Its translation: CASSQEQSSYNEQFF.

The V call is TRBV4-1, the J call TRBJ1-2; possibly TRBD1 for D (5 bases). The CDR3 loop spans 21 amino acids. The germline V gene encodes CDR1 MGHRA and CDR2 YSYEKL. Trimming stripped 1 base from V and 4 bases from J, with 31 bases between. The CDR3 DNA is TGCGCCAGCAGCCAAGGTGAGGGGAGGGGTTCCGGACGAGTTCAGCTCTATGGCTACACCTTC. Encoded protein: CASSQGEGRGSGRVQLYGYTF.

V usage is TRBV4-1 and J usage is TRBJ2-7; 16 bases are a match to TRBD2. Trimming at V came to 3 bases and at J to 0 bases, leaving 8 bases not matched to a gene. Germline values: CDR1 MGHRA, CDR2 YSYEKL. The CDR3 length is 19 residues. This CDR3 reads CASSQMGLAGGRHSYEQYF. DNA of the CDR3: TGCGCCAGCAGCCAGATGGGACTAGCGGGGGGGAGACACTCCTACGAGCAGTACTTC.

The chain is built from TRBV7-2 and TRBJ2-3; 12 bases align to TRBD2. V gave up 5 bases and J gave up 2 bases; unmatched junction bases: 8. CDR1 is SGHTA and CDR2 is FQGNSA in the germline V gene. The CDR3 runs to 17 residues. In DNA, the CDR3 is TGTGCCAGCAGCCCCAGTCTAGCGGGAGGGGCCACAGATACGCAGTATTTT. It yields the protein CASSPSLAGGATDTQYF.

The chain joins TRBV7-7 to TRBJ2-2, with D possibly matching TRBD1 (6 bases). CDR3 length: 16 residues. The V gene's germline CDR1 is SSHAT and CDR2 FNYEAQ (reference sequence). Trimming shortened V by 5 bases and J by 6 bases, and 19 bases separated the two germline ends. CDR3 DNA sequence: TGTGCCAGCAGCCCCCGCCTCAGGGGAGTTTCCGGGGAGCTGTTTTTT. This gives the protein CASSPRLRGVSGELFF. Based on the CDR3 plus reference TRBV7-7 and TRBJ2-2, the full variable domain is GAGVSQSPRYKVTKRGQDVTLRCDPISSHATLYWYQQALGQGPEFLTYFNYEAQPDKSGLPSDRFSAERPEGSISTLTIQRTEQRDSAMYRCASSPRLRGVSGELFFGEGSRLTVL.